This is a list of T cell receptor beta chains from one sample in a study of cytomegalovirus exposure and HLA in healthy donors. The assay was immunoSEQ multiplex PCR, and TCRdb's table has in-frame clones only and misses some. The sample has 150,000 to 200,000 clones, 77% seen once. What was sequenced was PBMCs. All receptors come from a woman aged 35 to 49 in good health and CMV-seropositive. Each CDR3 is given with its conserved first and last residue. D genes are given only for firm matches. Rows may omit the clone size; those that give it use once, few, many or a size class.

D gene: TRBD1; V gene: TRBV5-6; J gene: TRBJ2-2; clone size: -; CDR3 DNA: TGTGCCAGCAGCTTGTGGGACAGGAACACCGGGGAGCTGTTTTTT; CDR3 protein: CASSLWDRNTGELFF
D gene: -; V gene: TRBV18; J gene: TRBJ1-4; clone size: once; CDR3 DNA: TGTGCCAGCTCACCACGAACCGGGACTAATGAAAAACTGTTTTTT; CDR3 protein: CASSPRTGTNEKLFF
D gene: TRBD2; V gene: TRBV4-3; J gene: TRBJ2-3; clone size: -; CDR3 DNA: TGCGCCAGCAGCCAAGTTGGGGGTGGACTAGCGGGGAAGTATTTT; CDR3 protein: CASSQVGGGLAGKYF
D gene: TRBD1; V gene: TRBV29-1; J gene: TRBJ1-1; clone size: -; CDR3 DNA: TGCAGCGTTGAAGGACAGGGAGGCACTGAAGCTTTCTTT; CDR3 protein: CSVEGQGGTEAFF
D gene: -; V gene: TRBV11-2; J gene: TRBJ2-1; clone size: -; CDR3 DNA: TGTGCCAGCAGCTTAGGACAGTTCGACAATGAGCAGTTCTTC; CDR3 protein: CASSLGQFDNEQFF
D gene: TRBD1; V gene: TRBV7-2; J gene: TRBJ2-5; clone size: -; CDR3 DNA: TGTGCCAGCAGCCACGCCGACAGGGTTTTGGAGACCCAGTACTTC; CDR3 protein: CASSHADRVLETQYF
D gene: TRBD1; V gene: TRBV7-9; J gene: TRBJ1-1; clone size: -; CDR3 DNA: TGTGCCAGCAGCGCCTCCAGGGGGTGGAACACTGAAGCTTTCTTT; CDR3 protein: CASSASRGWNTEAFF
D gene: -; V gene: TRBV7-9; J gene: TRBJ2-7; clone size: -; CDR3 DNA: TGTGCCAGCAGCTTATTCGACGAGCAGTACTTC; CDR3 protein: CASSLFDEQYF
D gene: TRBD2; V gene: TRBV10-1; J gene: TRBJ2-1; clone size: -; CDR3 DNA: TGCGCCAGCAGCCTACTAGCGGGGGGAGGAAATGAGCAGTTCTTC; CDR3 protein: CASSLLAGGGNEQFF
D gene: TRBD1; V gene: TRBV6-5; J gene: TRBJ1-4; clone size: -; CDR3 DNA: TGTGCCAGCAGCCGGGACAGGCGTGAAAAACTGTTTTTT; CDR3 protein: CASSRDRREKLFF
D gene: -; V gene: TRBV18; J gene: TRBJ1-2; clone size: few; CDR3 DNA: TGTGCCAGCTCACCACGGGAGGGAGCTCTCTATGGCTACACCTTC; CDR3 protein: CASSPREGALYGYTF
D gene: -; V gene: TRBV30; J gene: TRBJ1-2; clone size: -; CDR3 DNA: TGTGCCTGGAGTCAGGGTAACTATGGCTACACCTTC; CDR3 protein: CAWSQGNYGYTF
D gene: TRBD2; V gene: TRBV4-2; J gene: TRBJ2-1; clone size: -; CDR3 DNA: TGTGCCAGCAGCCAAGACCCTAGCGGGGCTTACAATGAGCAGTTCTTC; CDR3 protein: CASSQDPSGAYNEQFF
D gene: TRBD1; V gene: TRBV4-3; J gene: TRBJ1-2; clone size: -; CDR3 DNA: TGCGCCAGCAGCCAAGATCCGGGGACAGAGAAAGGCTACACCTTC; CDR3 protein: CASSQDPGTEKGYTF
D gene: -; V gene: TRBV5-4; J gene: TRBJ2-3; clone size: -; CDR3 DNA: TGTGCCAGCAGCATAGGAGCTGGACCCCGCGGGGATACGCAGTATTTT; CDR3 protein: CASSIGAGPRGDTQYF
D gene: -; V gene: TRBV5-1; J gene: TRBJ2-3; clone size: -; CDR3 DNA: TGCGCCAGCAGCTTCGGACAGACCAGCACAGATACGCAGTATTTT; CDR3 protein: CASSFGQTSTDTQYF
D gene: TRBD2; V gene: TRBV7-8; J gene: TRBJ2-2; clone size: once; CDR3 DNA: TGTGCCAGCAGCGTCAGACTAGCCGGCGGGGAGCTGTTTTTT; CDR3 protein: CASSVRLAGGELFF
D gene: -; V gene: TRBV6-1; J gene: TRBJ1-1; clone size: few; CDR3 DNA: TGTGCCAGCAGTGAAACGGGGGATTTGAACACTGAAGCTTTCTTT; CDR3 protein: CASSETGDLNTEAFF
D gene: TRBD2; V gene: TRBV29-1; J gene: TRBJ2-7; clone size: -; CDR3 DNA: TGCAGCGTTGAAAGTTGGCTAGCGGGAGCCTACGAGCAGTACTTC; CDR3 protein: CSVESWLAGAYEQYF
D gene: -; V gene: TRBV7-9; J gene: TRBJ2-5; clone size: -; CDR3 DNA: TGTTCCAGCAGTATAGGGGGAGAGACCCAGTACTTC; CDR3 protein: CSSSIGGETQYF
D gene: -; V gene: TRBV7-9; J gene: TRBJ1-5; clone size: -; CDR3 DNA: TGTGCCAGCAGTCCACAGGGCGCCCTCAATCAGCCCCAGCATTTT; CDR3 protein: CASSPQGALNQPQHF
D gene: TRBD1; V gene: TRBV5-1; J gene: TRBJ1-1; clone size: -; CDR3 DNA: TGCGCCAGCAGCTTGGGAAGAAACAGGGGGGCGAACACTGAAGCTTTCTTT; CDR3 protein: CASSLGRNRGANTEAFF
D gene: -; V gene: TRBV5-1; J gene: TRBJ1-3; clone size: -; CDR3 DNA: TGCGCCAGCAGGATAACAGGCGATAGCTCTGGAAACACCATATATTTT; CDR3 protein: CASRITGDSSGNTIYF
D gene: -; V gene: TRBV27; J gene: TRBJ1-1; clone size: -; CDR3 DNA: TGTGCCAGCCTTAGCTGGAAAAAAGAAGCTTTCTTT; CDR3 protein: CASLSWKKEAFF
D gene: -; V gene: TRBV7-2; J gene: TRBJ2-3; clone size: -; CDR3 DNA: TGTGCCAGCAGCCAGAGCGGGCCCAGCACAGATACGCAGTATTTT; CDR3 protein: CASSQSGPSTDTQYF
D gene: -; V gene: TRBV19; J gene: TRBJ1-1; clone size: -; CDR3 DNA: TGTGCCAGTAGTATCGCCAGGGCGAACACTGAAGCTTTCTTT; CDR3 protein: CASSIARANTEAFF
D gene: -; V gene: TRBV18; J gene: TRBJ2-1; clone size: -; CDR3 DNA: TGTGCCAGCTCCCACCCAGGGACACGAAACAACAATGAGCAGTTCTTC; CDR3 protein: CASSHPGTRNNNEQFF
D gene: -; V gene: TRBV14; J gene: TRBJ2-1; clone size: -; CDR3 DNA: TGTGCCAGCAGCCCCTTAGCGGCCTCCTACAATGAGCAGTTCTTC; CDR3 protein: CASSPLAASYNEQFF
D gene: TRBD2; V gene: TRBV5-8; J gene: TRBJ2-7; clone size: -; CDR3 DNA: TGTGCCAGCAGCCCTGGGACTAGCGAGTACGAGCAGTACTTC; CDR3 protein: CASSPGTSEYEQYF
D gene: TRBD2; V gene: TRBV27; J gene: TRBJ2-1; clone size: -; CDR3 DNA: TGTGCCAGCACACCTAGCGGGAGTTCTGAGCAGTTCTTC; CDR3 protein: CASTPSGSSEQFF
D gene: TRBD1; V gene: TRBV30; J gene: TRBJ1-3; clone size: once; CDR3 DNA: TGTGCCTGGGCTACAGGGGCTGGAAACACCATATATTTT; CDR3 protein: CAWATGAGNTIYF
D gene: -; V gene: TRBV6-1; J gene: TRBJ1-2; clone size: few; CDR3 DNA: TGTGCCAGCAGGAGGGAGAAGACTTCTAACTATGGCTACACCTTC; CDR3 protein: CASRREKTSNYGYTF
D gene: -; V gene: TRBV6-6; J gene: TRBJ2-7; clone size: -; CDR3 DNA: TGTGCCAGCTCGGACAGCTCCTACGAGCAGTACTTC; CDR3 protein: CASSDSSYEQYF
D gene: TRBD1; V gene: TRBV6-1; J gene: TRBJ1-5; clone size: -; CDR3 DNA: TGTGCCAGCAGTGATCGGACAGGGGCTCAGCCCCAGCATTTT; CDR3 protein: CASSDRTGAQPQHF
D gene: TRBD1; V gene: TRBV25-1; J gene: TRBJ1-2; clone size: -; CDR3 DNA: TGTGCCAGCAGTGAATCGACTGTTGGACAGGGGGCCTATGGCTACACCTTC; CDR3 protein: CASSESTVGQGAYGYTF
D gene: TRBD2; V gene: TRBV29-1; J gene: TRBJ2-1; clone size: -; CDR3 DNA: TGCAGCGTTGAAACCACGCCCGGGACTAGCGGGAGGAATGAGCAGTTCTTC; CDR3 protein: CSVETTPGTSGRNEQFF
D gene: TRBD1; V gene: TRBV11-3; J gene: TRBJ2-5; clone size: -; CDR3 DNA: TGTGCCAGCAGCCGTGTGCAACAGGGGCAAGAGACCCAGTACTTC; CDR3 protein: CASSRVQQGQETQYF
D gene: TRBD1; V gene: TRBV5-8; J gene: TRBJ2-3; clone size: -; CDR3 DNA: TGTGCCAGCAGCTTTTACAGGGGGCTTGGGACAGATACGCAGTATTTT; CDR3 protein: CASSFYRGLGTDTQYF
D gene: -; V gene: TRBV10-1; J gene: TRBJ2-2; clone size: -; CDR3 DNA: TGCGCCAGCATGGGGCAGGACACCGGGGAGCTGTTTTTT; CDR3 protein: CASMGQDTGELFF
D gene: -; V gene: TRBV6-5; J gene: TRBJ1-6; clone size: -; CDR3 DNA: TGTGCCAGCAGTTACTCGAGTCGACTCGGAAATTCACCCCTCCACTTT; CDR3 protein: CASSYSSRLGNSPLHF
D gene: TRBD2; V gene: TRBV7-9; J gene: TRBJ2-1; clone size: -; CDR3 DNA: TGTTCCAGCAGCTTAGCGTCCCCGACTAGCGGACGCTACAATGAGCAGTTCTTC; CDR3 protein: CSSSLASPTSGRYNEQFF
D gene: TRBD1; V gene: TRBV7-2; J gene: TRBJ1-6; clone size: -; CDR3 DNA: TGTGCCAGCAGCTTAAATGCCGGGACAGTTAATTCACCCCTCCACTTT; CDR3 protein: CASSLNAGTVNSPLHF
D gene: TRBD1; V gene: TRBV11-2; J gene: TRBJ2-7; clone size: -; CDR3 DNA: TGTGCCAGCAGCTTCGACAGGGCCTCCTACGAGCAGTACTTC; CDR3 protein: CASSFDRASYEQYF
D gene: TRBD2; V gene: TRBV7-9; J gene: TRBJ2-1; clone size: once; CDR3 DNA: TGTGCCAGCAGCTTAGGGTTAGCGGGGTCGGATGAGCAGTTCTTC; CDR3 protein: CASSLGLAGSDEQFF
D gene: -; V gene: TRBV6-1; J gene: TRBJ1-3; clone size: few; CDR3 DNA: TGTGCCAGCATTCGGGGGGCTGGAAACACCATATATTTT; CDR3 protein: CASIRGAGNTIYF
D gene: TRBD1; V gene: TRBV5-1; J gene: TRBJ1-4; clone size: -; CDR3 DNA: TGCGCCAGCAGCTTGGCTGACAGGGGTAAAGCTAATGAAAAACTGTTTTTT; CDR3 protein: CASSLADRGKANEKLFF
D gene: TRBD1; V gene: TRBV29-1; J gene: TRBJ1-5; clone size: -; CDR3 DNA: TGCAGCGTCCAGGGACAGGGAGGCAATCAGCCCCAGCATTTT; CDR3 protein: CSVQGQGGNQPQHF
D gene: TRBD1; V gene: TRBV5-5; J gene: TRBJ2-5; clone size: -; CDR3 DNA: TGTGCCAGCAGCGTCCCCGGGACAGGGAGTCAAGAGACCCAGTACTTC; CDR3 protein: CASSVPGTGSQETQYF
D gene: -; V gene: TRBV5-4; J gene: TRBJ1-1; clone size: -; CDR3 DNA: TGTGCCAGCAGCTCTCAGGGGAAGCTTACTGAAGCTTTCTTT; CDR3 protein: CASSSQGKLTEAFF
D gene: TRBD2; V gene: TRBV5-1; J gene: TRBJ2-7; clone size: -; CDR3 DNA: TGCGCCAGCAGCTGGCTAACGGGGGGGGCCCAATACGAGCAGTACTTC; CDR3 protein: CASSWLTGGAQYEQYF
D gene: TRBD2; V gene: TRBV18; J gene: TRBJ2-7; clone size: -; CDR3 DNA: TGTGCCAGCTCACCACCGGCTAGCGGCGGACCAGGGCTCGAGCAGTACTTC; CDR3 protein: CASSPPASGGPGLEQYF
D gene: TRBD1; V gene: TRBV28; J gene: TRBJ1-1; clone size: few; CDR3 DNA: TGTGCCAGCAGTTTCTCAACAGGGGGCGCCCCGAACACTGAAGCTTTCTTT; CDR3 protein: CASSFSTGGAPNTEAFF
D gene: -; V gene: TRBV6-4; J gene: TRBJ2-7; clone size: -; CDR3 DNA: TGTGCCAGCAGTGACTCCCCCAGGGCCCACGAGCAGTACTTC; CDR3 protein: CASSDSPRAHEQYF
D gene: TRBD2; V gene: TRBV9; J gene: TRBJ2-7; clone size: -; CDR3 DNA: TGTGCCAGCAGCGTGGGACTAGCGGGAGGGTACGAGCAGTACTTC; CDR3 protein: CASSVGLAGGYEQYF
D gene: -; V gene: TRBV7-2; J gene: TRBJ2-7; clone size: once; CDR3 DNA: TGTGCCAGCAGCTTACTCGGGAGATCCTACAAGCAGTACTTC; CDR3 protein: CASSLLGRSYKQYF
D gene: -; V gene: TRBV6-6; J gene: TRBJ2-3; clone size: -; CDR3 DNA: TGTGCCAGCAGCCTGGCAGGGACAGATACGCAGTATTTT; CDR3 protein: CASSLAGTDTQYF
D gene: TRBD1; V gene: TRBV5-4; J gene: TRBJ1-4; clone size: -; CDR3 DNA: TGTGCCAGCAGCTTGATAACAGGGGGAGACGAAAAACTGTTTTTT; CDR3 protein: CASSLITGGDEKLFF
D gene: -; V gene: TRBV6-5; J gene: TRBJ2-5; clone size: -; CDR3 DNA: TGTGCCAGCAGTTACTCTGAGGAGACCCAGTACTTC; CDR3 protein: CASSYSEETQYF
D gene: -; V gene: TRBV6-5; J gene: TRBJ1-6; clone size: -; CDR3 DNA: TGTGCCAGCAGTTACGGGTCGGACAGAGCAAATTCACCCCTCCACTTT; CDR3 protein: CASSYGSDRANSPLHF